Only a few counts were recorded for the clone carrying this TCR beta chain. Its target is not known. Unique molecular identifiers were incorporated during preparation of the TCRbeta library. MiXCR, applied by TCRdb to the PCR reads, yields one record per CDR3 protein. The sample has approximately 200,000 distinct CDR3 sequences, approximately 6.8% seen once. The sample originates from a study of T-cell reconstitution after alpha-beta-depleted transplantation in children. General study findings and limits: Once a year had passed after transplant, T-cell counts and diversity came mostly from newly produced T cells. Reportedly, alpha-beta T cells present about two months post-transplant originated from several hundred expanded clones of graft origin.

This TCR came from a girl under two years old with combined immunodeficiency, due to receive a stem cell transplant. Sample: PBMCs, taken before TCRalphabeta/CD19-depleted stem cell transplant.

The CDR3: CASSLGGIPNEQFF. DNA of the CDR3: TGCGCCAGCAGCTTGGGGGGTATCCCCAATGAGCAGTTCTTC. J is TRBJ2-1 and V is TRBV5-1; D not certain. The CDR3 spans 14 residues. CDR1 and CDR2 (germline): SGHRS, YFSETQ. Trimming removed 0 bases from V and 6 bases from J, with 10 bases in between.